The clone carrying this TCR beta chain was observed a few times. The sample comes from a study of CD8 T cells in ankylosing spondylitis. The germline gives CDR1 MGHRA, CDR2 YSYEKL. The CDR3 has 13 residues. Trimming removed 1 base from V and 7 bases from J; junction bases left unmatched: 3. Via MiXCR, TCRdb re-called the 5' RACE reads, giving one row per CDR3 protein. This table has some 200,000 distinct CDR3 sequences, 15% to 20% appearing once. This TCR was recovered from a male donor under 35 with ankylosing spondylitis or in good health (not recorded which). The chain has TRBV4-1 and TRBJ1-1, with 7 bases lining up with TRBD1. Sequences were obtained from blood, either unsorted or a sorted T cell fraction (not recorded which). The CDR3 coding sequence is TGCGCCAGCAGCCAAGCGGACAGGCGTGAAGCTTTCTTT. Amino acid sequence: CASSQADRREAFF.